This is a list of T cell receptor beta chains from one sample in a study of blood T cell repertoires in COVID-19. Assay: immunoSEQ multiplex PCR; the TCRdb copy retains only in-frame clones and omits some. Counted here are fewer than 200,000 clones, more than 85% occurring once; the ten biggest clones make up just over 2.5%. The specimen sequenced was peripheral blood. Receptors originate from a woman of 80 years or more with COVID-19, enrolled during active disease. Both conserved end residues are part of each CDR3. A D gene is named only where the DNA matches it firmly. Clone size is given for some rows only: seen once, a few or many times, or a class if the clone is expanded.

j_call v_call d_call clone_size cdr3_nt cdr3_aa
TRBJ2-7 TRBV7-3 TRBD1 . TGTGCCAGCAGCCGAGGACAGGGGGCCTACGAGCAGTACTTC CASSRGQGAYEQYF
TRBJ2-4 TRBV10-1 TRBD1 . TGCGCCCCCGGACCACTCACAGGGGCGGTCCGTCGTCTGGCCAAAAACATTCAGTACTTC CAPGPLTGAVRRLAKNIQYF
TRBJ2-1 TRBV9 . once TGTGCCAGCAGCGCAACCGGGACTCACCCCAATGAGCAGTTCTTC CASSATGTHPNEQFF
TRBJ2-1 TRBV18 TRBD1 . TGTGCCAGCTCACCTGGGACAGACTACAATGAGCAGTTCTTC CASSPGTDYNEQFF
TRBJ1-5 TRBV28 TRBD1 . TGTGCCAGCGCCCCCCGGGACAGGGGGTCCTGGCAGCCCCAGCATTTT CASAPRDRGSWQPQHF
TRBJ1-5 TRBV10-3 . . TGTGCCATCAGTGAGGGCAGGGATCAGCCCCAGCATTTT CAISEGRDQPQHF
TRBJ1-4 TRBV15 . . TGTGCCACCAGCAGAGATCCCCTAGGGAGTCCTACTAATGAAAAACTGTTTTTT CATSRDPLGSPTNEKLFF
TRBJ1-3 TRBV27 . . TGTGCCAGCCGTATTACAGGTGCTGGAAACACCATATATTTT CASRITGAGNTIYF
TRBJ1-5 TRBV7-7 . . TGTGCCAGCAGCTTAGTTGGGCAGGCCAATCAGCCCCAGCATTTT CASSLVGQANQPQHF
TRBJ1-1 TRBV28 TRBD1 once TGTGCCGGCGGGGACAGGGGAGCGGGTGCTGAAGCTTTCTTT CAGGDRGAGAEAFF
TRBJ2-2 TRBV19 TRBD2 . TGTGCCAGTAGAAGCGGGGGGAACACCGGGGAGCTGTTTTTT CASRSGGNTGELFF
TRBJ1-6 TRBV5-4 TRBD1 . TGTGCCAGCAGCACCGGGACAGAAAATTCACCCCTCCACTTT CASSTGTENSPLHF
TRBJ1-2 TRBV12-3/TRBV12-4 TRBD1 once TGTGCCAGCAGTGAAGGACAGGGAGATGGCTACACCTTC CASSEGQGDGYTF
TRBJ2-5 TRBV24-1 . . TGTGCCACCAGTGATTTGAGCGGCGACCAAGAGACCCAGTACTTC CATSDLSGDQETQYF
TRBJ2-1 TRBV7-3 . . TGTGCCAGCAGCTTAAGAGTCGCAGGGAAGAGCTCCTACAATGAGCAGTTCTTC CASSLRVAGKSSYNEQFF
TRBJ2-1 TRBV24-1 TRBD1 . TGTGCCACCAGTGATTACAGGGGAAGCTCCTACAATGAGCAGTTCTTC CATSDYRGSSYNEQFF
TRBJ1-5 TRBV28 TRBD1 . TGTGCCAGCAGACAGGGGTATAGCAATCAGCCCCAGCATTTT CASRQGYSNQPQHF
TRBJ1-5 TRBV9 . . TGTGCCAGCAGCGTAGTAGGGGAGGGTCAGCCCCAGCATTTT CASSVVGEGQPQHF
TRBJ2-1 TRBV18 TRBD2 once TGTGCCAGCTCACCGGGACTAGCGGGGTACAATGAGCAGTTCTTC CASSPGLAGYNEQFF
TRBJ1-4 TRBV7-8 TRBD1 . TGTGCCAGCAGCCCTCGACAGGGGACGGGGGAAAAACTGTTTTTT CASSPRQGTGEKLFF
TRBJ2-1 TRBV3-1/TRBV3-2 TRBD2 . TGTGCCAGCAGCCACCCATCGGGACTAGCGGGAGTATATGAGCAGTTCTTC CASSHPSGLAGVYEQFF
TRBJ1-1 TRBV5-1 . . TGCGCCAGCAGCTTGGACAGGCTTAACACTGAAGCTTTCTTT CASSLDRLNTEAFF
TRBJ1-5 TRBV18 . . TGTGCCAGCTCACCAATGTCGGGGTACGATCAGCCCCAGCATTTT CASSPMSGYDQPQHF
TRBJ2-1 TRBV11-2 . . TGTGCCAGCACCGCTTATATCGGTGAGCAGTTCTTC CASTAYIGEQFF
TRBJ2-5 TRBV11-2 TRBD1 . TGTGCCAGCAGCCCCGGGACAGTCCAAGAGACCCAGTACTTC CASSPGTVQETQYF
TRBJ1-6 TRBV28 TRBD1 . TGTGCCAGCCGTCGCGCCTGGACAGGTTTCTATTCACCCCTCCACTTT CASRRAWTGFYSPLHF
TRBJ1-4 TRBV11-2 TRBD1 . TGTGCCAGCAGCTTCCAGGGGGTCTCTAATGAAAAACTGTTTTTT CASSFQGVSNEKLFF
TRBJ1-6 TRBV12-3/TRBV12-4 . . TGTGCCAGCAGTCCTAGTCGCGATTCACCCCTCCACTTT CASSPSRDSPLHF